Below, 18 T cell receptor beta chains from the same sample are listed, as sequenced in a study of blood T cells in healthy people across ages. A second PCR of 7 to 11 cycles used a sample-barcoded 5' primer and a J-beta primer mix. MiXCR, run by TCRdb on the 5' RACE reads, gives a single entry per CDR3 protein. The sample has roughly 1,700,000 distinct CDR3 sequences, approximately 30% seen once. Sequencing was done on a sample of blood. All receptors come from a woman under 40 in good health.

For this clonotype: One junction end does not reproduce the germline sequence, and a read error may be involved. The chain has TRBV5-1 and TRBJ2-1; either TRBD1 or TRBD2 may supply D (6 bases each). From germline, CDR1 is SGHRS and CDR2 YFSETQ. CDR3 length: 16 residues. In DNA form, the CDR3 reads TGCGCCAGCAGCTTGGCTCCGGGGGCGAGGTACAATGAGCGGTTCTTC. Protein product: CASSLAPGARYNERFF.

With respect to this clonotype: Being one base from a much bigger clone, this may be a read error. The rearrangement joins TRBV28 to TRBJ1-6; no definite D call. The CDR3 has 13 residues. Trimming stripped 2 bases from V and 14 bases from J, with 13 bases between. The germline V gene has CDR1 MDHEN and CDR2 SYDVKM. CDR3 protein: CASSLRVASSLHF. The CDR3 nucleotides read TGTGCCAGCAGTTTACGGGTTGCCTCATCCCTCCACTTT. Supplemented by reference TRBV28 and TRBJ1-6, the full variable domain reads DVKVTQSSRYLVKRTGEKVFLECVQDMDHENMFWYRQDPGLGLRLIYFSYDVKMKEKGDIPEGYSVSREKKERFSLILESASTNQTSMYLCASSLRVASSLHFGNGTRLTVT.

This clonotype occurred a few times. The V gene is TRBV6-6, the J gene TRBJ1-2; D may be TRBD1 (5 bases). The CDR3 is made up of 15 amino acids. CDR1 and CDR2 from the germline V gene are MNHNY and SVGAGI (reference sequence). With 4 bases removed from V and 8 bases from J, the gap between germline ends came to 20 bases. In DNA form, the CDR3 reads TGTGCCAGCAGTTCCCGGGGGGGTCATTTAGGGGGCTACACCTTC. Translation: CASSSRGGHLGGYTF.

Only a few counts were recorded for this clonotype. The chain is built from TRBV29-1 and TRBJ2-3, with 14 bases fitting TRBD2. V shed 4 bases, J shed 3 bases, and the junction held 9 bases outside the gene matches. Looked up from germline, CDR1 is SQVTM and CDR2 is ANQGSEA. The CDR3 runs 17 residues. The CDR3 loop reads CSVGGLAGEGMTDTQYF. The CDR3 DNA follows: TGCAGCGTTGGGGGACTAGCGGGAGAAGGTATGACAGATACGCAGTATTTT.

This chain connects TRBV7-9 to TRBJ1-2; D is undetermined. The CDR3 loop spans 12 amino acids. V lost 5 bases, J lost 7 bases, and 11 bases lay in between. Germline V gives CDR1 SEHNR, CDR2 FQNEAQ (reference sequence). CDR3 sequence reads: CASSPRSGGYTF. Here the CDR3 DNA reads TGTGCCAGCAGCCCCCGGTCCGGTGGCTACACCTTC.

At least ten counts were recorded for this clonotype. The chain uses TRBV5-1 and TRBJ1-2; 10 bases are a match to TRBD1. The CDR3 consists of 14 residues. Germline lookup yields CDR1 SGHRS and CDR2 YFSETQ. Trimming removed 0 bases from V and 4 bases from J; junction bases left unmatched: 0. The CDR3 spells CASSLGTGGYGYTF. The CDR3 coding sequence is TGCGCCAGCAGCTTGGGGACAGGGGGCTATGGCTACACCTTC.

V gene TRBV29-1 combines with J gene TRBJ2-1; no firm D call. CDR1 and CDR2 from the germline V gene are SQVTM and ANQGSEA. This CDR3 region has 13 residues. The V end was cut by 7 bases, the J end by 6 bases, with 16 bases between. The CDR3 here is CSESAGWANEQFF. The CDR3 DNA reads TGCAGCGAGTCGGCAGGATGGGCCAATGAGCAGTTCTTC.

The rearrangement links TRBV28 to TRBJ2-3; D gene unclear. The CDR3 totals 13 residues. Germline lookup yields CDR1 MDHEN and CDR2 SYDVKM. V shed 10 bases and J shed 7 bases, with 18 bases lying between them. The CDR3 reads CATEFAEGNTQYF. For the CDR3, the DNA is TGTGCCACCGAGTTTGCAGAAGGAAATACGCAGTATTTT.

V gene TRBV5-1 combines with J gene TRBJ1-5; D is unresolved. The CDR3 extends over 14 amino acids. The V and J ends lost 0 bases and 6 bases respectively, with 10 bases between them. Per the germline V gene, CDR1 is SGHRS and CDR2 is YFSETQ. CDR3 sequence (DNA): TGCGCCAGCAGCTTGGGGGAAGAGGGTCAGCCCCAGCATTTT. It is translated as CASSLGEEGQPQHF.

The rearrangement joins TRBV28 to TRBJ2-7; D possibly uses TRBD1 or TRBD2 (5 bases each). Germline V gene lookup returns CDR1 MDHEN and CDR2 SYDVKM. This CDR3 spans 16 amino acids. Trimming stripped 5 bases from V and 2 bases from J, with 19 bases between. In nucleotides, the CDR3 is TGTGCCAGCAGTCCCGATTACGGGGCGATTCCCTACGAGCAGTACTTC. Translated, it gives CASSPDYGAIPYEQYF.

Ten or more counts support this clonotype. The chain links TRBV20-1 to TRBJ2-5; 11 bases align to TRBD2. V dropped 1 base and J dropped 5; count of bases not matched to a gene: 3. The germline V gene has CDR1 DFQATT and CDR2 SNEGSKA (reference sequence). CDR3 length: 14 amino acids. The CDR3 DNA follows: TGCAGTGCTAGAGCTAGCGGGAGGTTGGAGACCCAGTACTTC. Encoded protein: CSARASGRLETQYF.

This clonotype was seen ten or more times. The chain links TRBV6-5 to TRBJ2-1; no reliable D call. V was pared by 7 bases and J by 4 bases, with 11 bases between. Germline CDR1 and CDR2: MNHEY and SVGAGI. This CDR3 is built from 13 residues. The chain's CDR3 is CASTGLGYNEQFF. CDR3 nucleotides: TGTGCCAGCACGGGTTTGGGTTACAATGAGCAGTTCTTC.

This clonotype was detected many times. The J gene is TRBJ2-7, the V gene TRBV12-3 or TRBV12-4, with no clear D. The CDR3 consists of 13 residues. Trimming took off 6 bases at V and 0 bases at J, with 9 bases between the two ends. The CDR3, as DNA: TGTGCCAGCAGAGGTTACATCTCCTACGAGCAGTACTTC. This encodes CASRGYISYEQYF.

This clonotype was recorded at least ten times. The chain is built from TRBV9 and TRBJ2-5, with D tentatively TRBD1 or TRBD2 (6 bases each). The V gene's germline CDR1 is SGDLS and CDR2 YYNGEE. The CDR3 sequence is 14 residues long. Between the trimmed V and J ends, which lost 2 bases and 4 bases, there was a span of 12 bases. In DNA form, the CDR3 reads TGTGCCAGCAGCGTGACACAGGGAGGAGAGACCCAGTACTTC. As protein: CASSVTQGGETQYF.

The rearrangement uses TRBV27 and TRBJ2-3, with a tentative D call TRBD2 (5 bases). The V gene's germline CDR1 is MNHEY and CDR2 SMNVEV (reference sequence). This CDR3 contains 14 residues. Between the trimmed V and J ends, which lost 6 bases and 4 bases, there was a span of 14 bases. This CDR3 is CASRRGLTPDTQYF. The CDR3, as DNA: TGTGCCAGCAGAAGAGGACTGACCCCAGATACGCAGTATTTT.

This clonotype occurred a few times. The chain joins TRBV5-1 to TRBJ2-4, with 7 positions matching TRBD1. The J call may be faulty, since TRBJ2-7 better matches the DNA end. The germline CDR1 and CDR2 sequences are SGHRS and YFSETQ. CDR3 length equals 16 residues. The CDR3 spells CASSPISAGGAYEQYF. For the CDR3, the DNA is TGCGCCAGCAGCCCAATCTCGGCAGGGGGTGCTTACGAGCAGTACTTC.

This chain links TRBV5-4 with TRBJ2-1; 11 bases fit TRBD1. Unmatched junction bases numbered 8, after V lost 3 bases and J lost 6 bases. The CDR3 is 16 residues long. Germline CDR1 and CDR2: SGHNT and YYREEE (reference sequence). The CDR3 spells CASSSAGTGGFNEQFF. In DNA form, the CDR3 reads TGTGCCAGCAGCTCGGCCGGGACAGGGGGTTTCAATGAGCAGTTCTTC.

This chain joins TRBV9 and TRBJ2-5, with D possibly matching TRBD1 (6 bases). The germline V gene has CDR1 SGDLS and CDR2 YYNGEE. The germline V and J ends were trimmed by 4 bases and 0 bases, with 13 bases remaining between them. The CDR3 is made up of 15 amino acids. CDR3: CASSSGDRYQETQYF. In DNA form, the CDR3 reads TGTGCCAGCAGCAGCGGTGACAGGTACCAAGAGACCCAGTACTTC. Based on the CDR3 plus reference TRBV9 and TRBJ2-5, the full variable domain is DSGVTQTPKHLITATGQRVTLRCSPRSGDLSVYWYQQSLDQGLQFLIQYYNGEERAKGNILERFSAQQFPDLHSELNLSSLELGDSALYFCASSSGDRYQETQYFGPGTRLLVL.